The 17 T cell receptor beta chains below were found in one sample sequenced in a study of blood T cell repertoires in COVID-19. Libraries were prepared by immunoSEQ multiplex PCR; TCRdb keeps only in-frame clonotypes and omits some of them. The table shows over 200,000 clones, with more than 75% occurring only once. The specimen sequenced was peripheral blood. Source of these receptors: a man aged 40-49 years with active or convalescent COVID-19.

For the CDR3, the DNA is TGTGCCAGCAGCTCCCCCGGAGTAGCGGGAGAGGGGAGTGAGCAGTTCTTC. It encodes CASSSPGVAGEGSEQFF. The chain uses TRBV11-2 and TRBJ2-1; 9 nucleotides agree with TRBD2. This CDR3 has 17 residues. Germline V gives CDR1 SGHAT, CDR2 FQNNGV. V lost 4 bases and J lost 9; bases outside the gene matches: 16.

The chain links TRBV5-6 to TRBJ1-3; D is unresolved. The CDR3 runs to 15 residues. Trimming removed 2 bases at V and 0 bases at J, with 9 bases between. Germline V gene lookup returns CDR1 SGHDT and CDR2 YYEEEE. The CDR3 nucleotides read TGTGCCAGCAGCTTTTATTTGGCCTCTGGAAACACCATATATTTT. Amino acids: CASSFYLASGNTIYF.

This chain joins TRBV28 and TRBJ1-1, with 7 positions matching TRBD1. V was clipped by 5 bases and J by 6 bases; unmatched bases: 12. The CDR3 has 15 amino acids. Germline V gene sequence: CDR1 MDHEN, CDR2 SYDVKM. The CDR3, as DNA: TGTGCCAGCAGTCCGCGACAGGGTACTAAATCTGAAGCTTTCTTT. Amino acids: CASSPRQGTKSEAFF.

V and J are TRBV2 and TRBJ1-4; 8 positions agree with TRBD1. In germline, CDR1 is SNHLY, CDR2 FYNNEI. This CDR3 is 13 amino acids long. V was clipped by 6 bases and J by 6 bases; unmatched bases: 3. The DNA of the CDR3 is TGTGCCAGCAGGACAGGGGAGTATGAAAAACTGTTTTTT. Protein: CASRTGEYEKLFF.

On this clone: A read error may account for a junction end that differs from germline. The V gene is TRBV6-5, the J gene TRBJ1-5, with unresolved D. Germline CDR1 MNHEY, CDR2 SVGAGI. The CDR3 sequence is 16 residues long. CDR3 nucleotide sequence: TGTGCCAGCAGTTACGAGGTCCGATCCCGCAACCAGCCCCAGCATTTT. Its protein is CASSYEVRSRNQPQHF.

The rearrangement links TRBV10-3 to TRBJ2-5, with D hard to call. The CDR3 loop spans 13 amino acids. Germline V gene lookup returns CDR1 ENHRY and CDR2 SYGVKD. Trimming shortened V by 1 base and J by 1 base, and 4 bases separated the two germline ends. The CDR3: CAISEFVQETQYF. The CDR3 DNA sequence: TGTGCCATCAGTGAGTTCGTCCAAGAGACCCAGTACTTC.

This rearrangement joins TRBV3-1 (or the pseudogene TRBV3-2) to TRBJ1-4; D is unclear. Germline CDR1 and CDR2: LGHDT and YNNKEL (reference sequence). The germline V and J ends were trimmed by 2 bases and 9 bases, with 10 bases remaining between them. CDR3 length equals 13 residues. The CDR3, as DNA: TGTGCCAGCAGCCAACCGGAGAAGAAAAAACTGTTTTTT. Translation gives CASSQPEKKKLFF.

CDR3 in amino acids: CASYTGSLGTQYF. In DNA form, the CDR3 reads TGTGCCAGCTATACAGGGTCTTTAGGGACCCAGTACTTC. This chain links TRBV27 with TRBJ2-5; D perhaps matches TRBD1 (6 bases). Trimming pared 8 bases from V and 7 bases from J, leaving 17 bases between. The CDR3 has 13 amino acids. The germline V gene encodes CDR1 MNHEY and CDR2 SMNVEV (reference sequence).

V gene TRBV7-8 combines with J gene TRBJ2-7, with no clear D. Trimming removed 4 bases from V and 2 bases from J, with 18 bases in between. The germline gives CDR1 SGHVS, CDR2 FQNEAQ. There are 16 residues in the CDR3. DNA of the CDR3: TGTGCCAGCAGCTCGTTAGCTGGTGCAGAAGCCTACGAGCAGTACTTC. It encodes CASSSLAGAEAYEQYF.

J is TRBJ2-1 and V is TRBV11-1; a possible D gene is TRBD2 (5 bases). The germline gives CDR1 SGHAT, CDR2 FQDESV (reference sequence). There are 14 residues in the CDR3. The ends were cut back, 1 base at V and 9 bases at J, with 13 bases in the middle. CDR3 sequence reads: CASSLGGSIIEQFF. The CDR3 bases are TGTGCCAGCAGCTTAGGAGGGAGTATCATTGAGCAGTTCTTC.

This clone was recorded only once. The V and J genes are TRBV2 and TRBJ2-7, with a tentative D call TRBD2 (5 bases). Germline-derived CDR1 and CDR2 are SNHLY and FYNNEI. The CDR3 has 13 residues. Deletions cut 3 bases from V and 10 bases from J, with 16 bases between. The CDR3 loop reads CASSDAPSGKQYF. In nucleotides, the CDR3 is TGTGCCAGCAGTGACGCCCCTTCGGGGAAACAGTACTTC.

V gene TRBV24-1 combines with J gene TRBJ1-4; 7 nucleotides align to TRBD1. Germline V CDR1 and CDR2: KGHDR, SFDVKD. V gave up 3 bases and J gave up 4 bases; unmatched junction bases: 4. This CDR3 is built from 15 residues. CDR3 protein: CATSDPTGNNEKLFF. The CDR3 DNA follows: TGTGCCACCAGTGATCCGACAGGGAATAATGAAAAACTGTTTTTT.

The chain combines TRBV5-4 with TRBJ1-2; tentative D call: TRBD1 (6 bases). The CDR3 contains 13 residues. V lost 2 bases, J lost 3 bases, and 8 bases lay in between. CDR1 is SGHNT, CDR2 YYREEE, per germline (reference sequence). The CDR3 DNA reads TGTGCCAGCAGCTTCCAGGGGTACTATGGCTACACCTTC. Translation gives CASSFQGYYGYTF.

J is TRBJ2-7 and V is TRBV5-6; D possibly corresponds to TRBD2 (6 bases). This CDR3 spans 16 amino acids. Germline assignment: CDR1 SGHDT and CDR2 YYEEEE. Trimming took 4 bases from V and 5 from J, leaving 22 bases between them. The CDR3 sequence is CASSPIPSGRGHEQYF. As DNA, the CDR3 is TGTGCCAGCAGCCCAATCCCCTCGGGGCGGGGCCACGAGCAGTACTTC.

DNA for the CDR3: TGTGCCAGCAGTGACCTCTGGACAACGCACAATGAGCAGTTCTTC. Its translation: CASSDLWTTHNEQFF. The chain combines TRBV2 with TRBJ2-1; tentative D call: TRBD1 (5 bases). The CDR3 length is 15 residues. Germline lookup yields CDR1 SNHLY and CDR2 FYNNEI. The germline V and J ends were trimmed by 3 bases and 5 bases, with 14 bases remaining between them.

The rearrangement uses TRBV3-1 (or the pseudogene TRBV3-2) and TRBJ2-3, with TRBD2 matching 13 bases. Trimming cost V 5 bases and J 6 bases; bases outside gene matches: 14. CDR1 is LGHDT, CDR2 YNNKEL, per germline (reference sequence). This CDR3 contains 18 residues. The CDR3 sequence is CASSRSPGLAGNWDTQYF. CDR3 coding DNA: TGTGCCAGCAGCAGGTCTCCGGGACTAGCGGGAAATTGGGATACGCAGTATTTT.

This clone was counted a single time. This sequence joins TRBV28 and TRBJ1-4; TRBD1 is a possible D gene (6 bases). Germline V gives CDR1 MDHEN, CDR2 SYDVKM. This CDR3 contains 16 residues. V lost 1 base and J lost 8, with 17 bases in between. The CDR3 reads CASSLFSQGRLEKLFF. The CDR3 region has the DNA TGTGCCAGCAGTTTATTTTCCCAGGGGCGCTTGGAAAAACTGTTTTTT. Together with reference TRBV28 and TRBJ1-4, the CDR3 gives the full variable domain: DVKVTQSSRYLVKRTGEKVFLECVQDMDHENMFWYRQDPGLGLRLIYFSYDVKMKEKGDIPEGYSVSREKKERFSLILESASTNQTSMYLCASSLFSQGRLEKLFFGSGTQLSVL.